Below are 11 T cell receptor beta chains sequenced from a single sample in a study of blood T cells in healthy people across ages (dated by TCRdb to about 2015). The library was built by means of 5' RACE. These reads were obtained on an Illumina HiSeq 2500. The second PCR ran for roughly 6 to 11 cycles and used a J-beta primer mix along with a sample-barcoded 5' primer. TCRdb cleaned the public reads at Q25 with fastp, built clones with MiXCR and kept in-frame beta chains. Each entry merges the rows of one CDR3 protein and shows their most common DNA and genes. The sample yields 800,000 or so distinct CDR3 sequences; about 25% were counted once. The biggest ten clones account for approximately 4% of the sample. These data were also filed under a second study, of T cells of mothers and their children.

The sample consisted of blood. The receptors here all came from a boy between 10 and 17 years old in good health.

CDR3 in amino acids: CASSAQLVGEQYF. The DNA for the CDR3 is TGTGCCAGCAGTGCTCAGCTGGTTGGCGAGCAGTACTTC. The rearrangement uses TRBV6-1 and TRBJ2-7; D is ambiguous. This CDR3 comprises 13 residues. The germline gives CDR1 MNHNS, CDR2 SASEGT. V lost 4 bases, J lost 6 bases, and 13 bases lay in between.

The chain recombines TRBV20-1 with TRBJ2-1, with D unresolved. The CDR3 is 15 amino acids. V was pared by 0 bases and J by 0 bases, with 9 bases between. Germline CDR1 reads DFQATT; CDR2 reads SNEGSKA (reference sequence). The CDR3 nucleotides read TGCAGTGCTAGAGATGTCGGCAGCTCCTACAATGAGCAGTTCTTC. It translates to CSARDVGSSYNEQFF.

This clonotype has only a few counts. The rearrangement joins TRBV28 to TRBJ2-1; D gene ambiguous. V dropped 6 bases and J dropped 0 bases, with 9 bases sitting between them. The CDR3 is 14 amino acids. Germline CDR1 reads MDHEN; CDR2 reads SYDVKM. The CDR3 DNA reads TGTGCCAGCAGCTTGACATACTCCTACAATGAGCAGTTCTTC. Protein sequence: CASSLTYSYNEQFF.

This chain connects TRBV6-1 to TRBJ1-5; D gene uncertain. V was trimmed by 2 bases and J by 5 bases, leaving 7 bases between them. CDR1 and CDR2 from the germline V gene are MNHNS and SASEGT. This CDR3 has 13 amino acids. CDR3 nucleotide sequence: TGTGCCAGCAGTGAAAACGGGGATCAGCCCCAGCATTTT. It codes for CASSENGDQPQHF.

The chain uses TRBV20-1 and TRBJ2-5; tentatively, D is TRBD1 or TRBD2 (5 bases each). This CDR3 has 15 residues. V was pared by 8 bases and J by 1 base, with 20 bases between. The germline V gene has CDR1 DFQATT and CDR2 SNEGSKA (reference sequence). In DNA, the CDR3 is TGCAGTACCTACGGGGCCAGCGGTACCCAAGAGACCCAGTACTTC. Its protein is CSTYGASGTQETQYF.

The chain is built from TRBV25-1 and TRBJ2-2, with D tentatively TRBD1 or TRBD2 (5 bases each). V lost 10 bases, J lost 3 bases, and 18 bases lay in between. Germline V lookup: CDR1 MGHDK, CDR2 SYGVNS. CDR3 length: 15 amino acids. The CDR3 DNA is TGTGCCACCCGCCGGGACGTTATGGACACCGGGGAGCTGTTTTTT. Its protein is CATRRDVMDTGELFF.

In its sample, this clonotype was seen a few times. One end of the junction varies from germline; a read error may be responsible. The V and J genes are TRBV7-7 and TRBJ2-2; D may match TRBD1 or TRBD2 (5 bases each). From germline, CDR1 is SSHAT and CDR2 FNYEAQ (reference sequence). The CDR3 contains 16 residues. Here the CDR3 reads CASSLLGTPNTGELFF. The CDR3 DNA is TGTGCTAGCAGCCTCCTCGGGACCCCGAACACCGGGGAGCTGTTTTTT.

On this clonotype: Mismatch with germline at one junction end may stem from a read error. This chain uses TRBV7-9 with TRBJ1-4; D not certain. The CDR3 extends over 15 amino acids. Germline V gives CDR1 SEHNR, CDR2 FQNEAQ (reference sequence). CDR3 nucleotide sequence: TGTGCCAGCAGACGTGTTCCCGGGCCAAATGAAAGACTGTTTTTT. Translating it yields CASRRVPGPNERLFF. Drawing the rest from reference TRBV7-9 and TRBJ1-4, the complete variable domain is DTGVSQNPRHKITKRGQNVTFRCDPISEHNRLYWYRQTLGQGPEFLTYFQNEAQLEKSRLLSDRFSAERPKGSFSTLEIQRTEQGDSAMYLCASRRVPGPNERLFFGSGTQLSVL.

The chain uses TRBV29-1 and TRBJ2-4; D remains unclear. CDR1 is SQVTM and CDR2 is ANQGSEA in the germline V gene. The CDR3 extends over 15 amino acids. V was trimmed by 4 bases and J by 4 bases, leaving 17 bases between them. This chain's CDR3 is CSVGVHGAGKNIQYF. CDR3 nucleotide sequence: TGCAGCGTTGGGGTACATGGAGCAGGAAAAAACATTCAGTACTTC.

This clonotype occurred a few times. The J gene is TRBJ2-1, the V gene TRBV3-1; TRBD2 might be the D (5 bases). CDR3 size: 14 residues. V dropped 3 bases and J dropped 6 bases, with 12 bases sitting between them. Looked up from germline, CDR1 is LGHDT and CDR2 is YNNKEL (reference sequence). CDR3 nucleotide sequence: TGTGCCAGCAGCCACCTACTAGTTGGCAATGAGCAGTTCTTC. It translates to CASSHLLVGNEQFF.

This clonotype was observed a handful of times. The chain links TRBV12-3 or TRBV12-4 to TRBJ1-2; perhaps TRBD1 as D (5 bases). This CDR3 has 14 amino acids. The V end lost 1 base, the J end lost 6 bases, and 12 bases lay between the germline ends. The CDR3 nucleotides read TGTGCCAGCAGTTTAGGAGGCAGGGCGGATGGCTACACCTTC. Encoded protein: CASSLGGRADGYTF.